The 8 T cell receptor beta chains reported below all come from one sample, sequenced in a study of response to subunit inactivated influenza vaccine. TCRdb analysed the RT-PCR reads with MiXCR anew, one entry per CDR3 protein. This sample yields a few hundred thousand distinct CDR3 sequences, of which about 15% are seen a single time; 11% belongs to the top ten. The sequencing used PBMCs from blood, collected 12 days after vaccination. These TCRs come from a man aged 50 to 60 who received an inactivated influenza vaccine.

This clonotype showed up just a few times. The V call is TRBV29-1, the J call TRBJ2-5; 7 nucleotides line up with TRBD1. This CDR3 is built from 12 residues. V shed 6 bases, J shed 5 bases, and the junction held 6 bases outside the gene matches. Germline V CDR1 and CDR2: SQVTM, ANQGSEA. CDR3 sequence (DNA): TGCAGCGTAAGGGGGCAGGGGGAGACCCAGTACTTC. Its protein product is CSVRGQGETQYF.

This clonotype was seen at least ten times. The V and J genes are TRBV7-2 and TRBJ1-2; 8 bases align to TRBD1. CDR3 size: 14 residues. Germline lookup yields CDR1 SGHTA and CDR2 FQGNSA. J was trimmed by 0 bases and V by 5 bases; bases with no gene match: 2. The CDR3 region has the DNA TGTGCCAGCAGCGCGGACAGGGCTAACTATGGCTACACCTTC. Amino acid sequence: CASSADRANYGYTF.

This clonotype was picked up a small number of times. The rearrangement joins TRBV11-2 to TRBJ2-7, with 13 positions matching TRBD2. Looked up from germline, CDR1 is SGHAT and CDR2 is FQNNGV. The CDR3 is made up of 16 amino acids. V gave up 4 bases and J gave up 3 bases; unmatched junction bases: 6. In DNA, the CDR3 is TGTGCCAGCAGCTCCGGACTAGCGGGAGCCTACTACGAGCAGTACTTC. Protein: CASSSGLAGAYYEQYF.

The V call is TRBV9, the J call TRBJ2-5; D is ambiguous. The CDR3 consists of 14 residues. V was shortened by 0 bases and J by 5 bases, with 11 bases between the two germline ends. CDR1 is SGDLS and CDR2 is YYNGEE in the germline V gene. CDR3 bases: TGTGCCAGCAGCGTAGCTTCCGGGTGGGAGACCCAGTACTTC. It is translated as CASSVASGWETQYF.

This chain's CDR3 is CASSQEPMNEQFF. CDR3 sequence (DNA): TGCGCCAGCAGCCAAGAGCCCATGAATGAGCAGTTCTTC. The chain links TRBV4-3 to TRBJ2-1; D gene ambiguous. The germline V and J ends were trimmed by 0 bases and 7 bases, with 7 bases remaining between them. In germline, CDR1 is LGHNA, CDR2 YSLEER. The length of the CDR3 is 13 residues.

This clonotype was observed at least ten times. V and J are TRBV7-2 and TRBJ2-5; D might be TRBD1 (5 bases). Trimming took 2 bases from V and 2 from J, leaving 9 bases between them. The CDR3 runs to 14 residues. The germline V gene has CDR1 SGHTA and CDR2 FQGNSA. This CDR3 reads CASSLQYRQETQYF. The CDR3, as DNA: TGTGCCAGCAGCTTACAGTACAGGCAAGAGACCCAGTACTTC.

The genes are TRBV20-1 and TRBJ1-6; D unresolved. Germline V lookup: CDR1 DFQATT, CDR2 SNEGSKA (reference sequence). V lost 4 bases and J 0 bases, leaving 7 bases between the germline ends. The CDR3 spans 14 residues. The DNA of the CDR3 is TGCAGTGCTAAGGGTAGCTCCTATAATTCACCCCTCCACTTT. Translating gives CSAKGSSYNSPLHF.

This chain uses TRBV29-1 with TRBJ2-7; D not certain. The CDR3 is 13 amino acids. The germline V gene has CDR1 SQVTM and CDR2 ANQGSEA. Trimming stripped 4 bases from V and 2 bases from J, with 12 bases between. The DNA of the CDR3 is TGCAGCGTTGTTGCCAGAGCGACCTACGAGCAGTACTTC. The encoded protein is CSVVARATYEQYF.